Sequencing of this T cell receptor beta chain was carried out in a study of regulatory T cells in long-lasting Graves disease. The time point is: newly diagnosed GD, antithyroid drugs for less than 3 months. TCR sequences were obtained from RNA taken from PBMCs. Staff drew 8 to 9 milliliters of peripheral blood into EDTA tubes. This clonotype has just a few counts. Trimming removed 10 bases at V and 5 bases at J, with 21 bases between. This CDR3 contains 15 residues. The germline gives CDR1 MDHEN, CDR2 SYDVKM. CDR3 regions were amplified by Arm-PCR using iRepertoire HTBI primers to build TCR beta libraries. MiXCR, run by TCRdb on the multiplex PCR reads, gives a single entry per CDR3 protein. The sample lists fewer than 650,000 distinct CDR3 sequences, 15% to 20% occurring once. These data also featured in a second study, about T cells in Graves' hyperthyroidism and ophthalmopathy. That investigation notes: Most thyroid clonotypes expanded above 0.001 appeared in blood too.

This TCR came from a man aged 18 to 30 with Graves disease. V gene TRBV28 combines with J gene TRBJ1-5, with D possibly matching TRBD1 (5 bases). The source material was peripheral blood mononuclear cells (PBMCs), sampled at new diagnosis, from a patient treated with antithyroid drugs. In DNA, the CDR3 is TGTGCCACCGAACCGGGACGGGGTGTGCATCAGCCCCAGCATTTT. Protein: CATEPGRGVHQPQHF. The variable domain in full, completed from reference TRBV28 and TRBJ1-5, reads DVKVTQSSRYLVKRTGEKVFLECVQDMDHENMFWYRQDPGLGLRLIYFSYDVKMKEKGDIPEGYSVSREKKERFSLILESASTNQTSMYLCATEPGRGVHQPQHFGDGTRLSIL.